A selection of T cell receptor beta chains follows, all from one sample in a study of blood T cell repertoires in COVID-19. Sequenced by immunoSEQ multiplex PCR; TCRdb stores in-frame clones only, minus some. The sample holds about 85,000 clones; just over 85% are singletons and the top ten take roughly 4.8%. Sample: peripheral blood. The receptors were sampled from a woman older than 75 with acute or convalescent COVID-19. The CDR3 runs from the conserved cysteine through the conserved F or W. A D gene is named only where the DNA matches it firmly. A clone size is listed for some rows: how often the clone was seen (once, few, many), or a class if it is expanded.

TRBD2,TRBJ2-1,TRBV30,-,CAWSPFGRGARIEQFF,TGTGCCTGGAGTCCATTTGGGCGGGGGGCACGTATTGAGCAGTTCTTC
-,TRBJ2-1,TRBV15,-,CATSRDYSDEQFF,TGTGCCACCAGCAGAGATTATTCGGATGAGCAGTTCTTC
TRBD2,TRBJ2-4,TRBV7-2,-,CASTRGLAGVNIQYF,TGTGCCAGCACTAGGGGGCTAGCGGGGGTAAACATTCAGTACTTC
-,TRBJ2-2,TRBV3-1/TRBV3-2,-,CASSQGQVTGELFF,TGTGCCAGCAGCCAAGGCCAGGTTACCGGGGAGCTGTTTTTT
-,TRBJ1-1,TRBV6-5,-,CASTLSGGRTEAFF,TGTGCCAGCACCTTATCCGGGGGGCGCACTGAAGCTTTCTTT
-,TRBJ2-7,TRBV20-1,-,CSASAQYEQYF,TGCAGTGCTAGTGCCCAATACGAGCAGTACTTC
TRBD2,TRBJ2-1,TRBV9,-,CASSVAGTSGRTNEQFF,TGTGCCAGCAGCGTAGCCGGGACTAGCGGGAGAACAAATGAGCAGTTCTTC
-,TRBJ2-6,TRBV18,-,CASSPPVTGFTGANVLTF,TGTGCCAGCTCACCCCCCGTGACGGGATTTACTGGGGCCAACGTCCTGACTTTC
-,TRBJ2-1,TRBV9,-,CASSVGPSEQFF,TGTGCCAGCAGCGTAGGCCCCAGTGAGCAGTTCTTC
-,TRBJ1-6,TRBV6-4,once,CASSEYRKNSPLHF,TGTGCCAGCAGTGAATACAGGAAGAATTCACCCCTCCACTTT
TRBD1,TRBJ2-5,TRBV7-3,-,CASSLGGQGVETQYF,TGTGCCAGCAGCTTAGGGGGACAGGGGGTTGAGACCCAGTACTTC
TRBD2,TRBJ2-5,TRBV25-1,-,CASSEYLGSGRTQYF,TGTGCCAGCAGTGAATATTTGGGTAGCGGGAGGACCCAGTACTTC
-,TRBJ2-7,TRBV6-2/TRBV6-3,-,CASSAGVGFYEQYF,TGTGCCAGCAGTGCAGGGGTGGGTTTCTACGAGCAGTACTTC
-,TRBJ1-5,TRBV30,-,CAWSENPGHFAENQPQHF,TGTGCCTGGAGCGAAAATCCGGGTCATTTTGCGGAAAATCAGCCCCAGCATTTT
TRBD1,TRBJ2-2,TRBV19,-,CASSIPGQGNTGELFF,TGTGCCAGTAGTATTCCGGGACAGGGGAACACCGGGGAGCTGTTTTTT
TRBD1,TRBJ2-7,TRBV5-1,-,CASSPRTGEIAQYF,TGCGCCAGCAGCCCCAGGACAGGGGAAATAGCGCAGTACTTC
TRBD2,TRBJ2-7,TRBV27,-,CASSLRAGAYEQYF,TGTGCCAGCAGTTTACGGGCGGGGGCCTACGAGCAGTACTTC
-,TRBJ2-3,TRBV14,once,CASSAIGGRPDTQYF,TGTGCCAGCAGCGCAATTGGGGGCCGTCCAGATACGCAGTATTTT
-,TRBJ1-1,TRBV5-1,-,CASSLAGLTEAFF,TGCGCCAGCAGCTTGGCAGGGCTAACGGAAGCTTTCTTT
-,TRBJ2-2,TRBV14,-,CASSQESTGELFF,TGTGCCAGCAGCCAAGAGTCGACCGGGGAGCTGTTTTTT
-,TRBJ1-5,TRBV2,-,CASSEARVYNQPQHF,TGTGCCAGCAGTGAAGCGCGGGTCTACAATCAGCCCCAGCATTTT
-,TRBJ2-1,TRBV5-1,-,CASSPNTGSSYNEQFF,TGCGCCAGCAGCCCTAATACAGGAAGCTCCTACAATGAGCAGTTCTTC
-,TRBJ1-2,TRBV11-2,-,CASSSMGGRYNYGYTF,TGTGCCAGCAGCTCCATGGGGGGGCGCTATAACTATGGCTACACCTTC
-,TRBJ1-1,TRBV7-2,-,CASSLAERGSNTEAFF,TGTGCCAGCAGCTTAGCGGAACGGGGGTCGAACACTGAAGCTTTCTTT
-,TRBJ2-7,TRBV4-3,-,CASSQDKGGVYEQYF,TGCGCCAGCAGCCAAGATAAGGGCGGGGTCTACGAGCAGTACTTC
TRBD1,TRBJ1-5,TRBV7-9,-,CASSSGTGGQPQHF,TGTGCCAGCAGCTCGGGGACAGGGGGTCAGCCCCAGCATTTT
-,TRBJ1-6,TRBV30,-,CAYGGSYNSPLHF,TGTGCCTACGGGGGCTCCTATAATTCACCCCTCCACTTT
-,TRBJ2-5,TRBV18,-,CASSPPSRASGETQYF,TGTGCCAGCTCACCACCGTCGAGGGCCTCGGGGGAGACCCAGTACTTC
-,TRBJ2-3,TRBV2,once,CASSDRLTSTDTQYF,TGTGCCAGCAGTGACCGGTTAACTAGCACAGATACGCAGTATTTT
-,TRBJ2-1,TRBV21-1,-,CATFFQGIFDEQFF,TGTGCCACCTTCTTTCAGGGGATTTTCGATGAGCAGTTCTTC
-,TRBJ2-7,TRBV10-3,-,CASGQPGEQYF,TGTGCGAGTGGACAGCCGGGAGAGCAGTACTTC
TRBD2,TRBJ2-1,TRBV2,-,CASSAVGTSGSMYNEQFF,TGTGCCAGCAGCGCGGTAGGTACTAGCGGGAGCATGTACAATGAGCAGTTCTTC
-,TRBJ2-7,TRBV9,-,CASSVDDRGYEQYF,TGTGCCAGCAGCGTAGACGACCGAGGTTACGAGCAGTACTTC
-,TRBJ2-5,TRBV6-2/TRBV6-3,-,CASSYAGPETQYF,TGTGCCAGCAGTTACGCGGGGCCGGAGACCCAGTACTTC
TRBD2,TRBJ2-3,TRBV5-1,-,CASSSELAGGTDTQYF,TGCGCCAGCAGCTCGGAACTAGCGGGAGGAACAGATACGCAGTATTTT